The rows below give T cell receptor beta chains drawn from one sample of a study of CD8 T cells in ankylosing spondylitis. TCRdb analysed the 5' RACE reads with MiXCR anew, one entry per CDR3 protein. This table holds about 31,000 distinct CDR3 sequences, 7.2% found once. Sequencing used blood, either unsorted or a sorted T cell fraction (not recorded which). All receptors derive from a male donor with ankylosing spondylitis or in good health (not recorded which). Each CDR3 is given with its conserved first and last residue. The D gene is left open where the match is weak. The listing skips clone size in some rows; elsewhere it reads once, few, many or a size class.

.	.	TRBV6-4	TRBJ2-3	TGTGCCAGCAGTCCTGACAGAGACACAGATACGCAGTATTTT	CASSPDRDTDTQYF
TRBD2	once	TRBV12-3/TRBV12-4	TRBJ2-5	TGTACCATCTGTTCCGCCCGACTAGCGGGAGCCTCCCAAGAGACCCAGTACTTC	CTICSARLAGASQETQYF
.	many	TRBV10-3	TRBJ1-1	TGTGCCATCAGGATGAATCAGGGCACTGAAGCTTTCTTT	CAIRMNQGTEAFF
.	many	TRBV6-1	TRBJ2-7	TGTGCCACCACCAGCGGGTTAAGCTCCTACGAGCAGTACTTC	CATTSGLSSYEQYF
.	many	TRBV5-1	TRBJ2-7	TGCGCCAGCAGCCGCCCCGAGGGGGGATACGAGCAGTACTTC	CASSRPEGGYEQYF
.	many	TRBV9	TRBJ2-1	TGTGCCAGCAGCCCCGGCGCCTACAATGAGCAGTTCTTC	CASSPGAYNEQFF
.	few	TRBV11-2	TRBJ2-1	TGTGCCAGCAGCTCACGCGATAGCTCCTACAATGAGCAGTTCTTC	CASSSRDSSYNEQFF
.	many	TRBV9	TRBJ2-7	TGTGCCAGCAGCGTACGGGCTAGTGAGTCCACCGAGCAGTACTTC	CASSVRASESTEQYF
.	many	TRBV28	TRBJ2-7	TGTGCCAGCAGTCTATTGGACAAGAGCGAGCAGTACTTC	CASSLLDKSEQYF
.	.	TRBV7-9	TRBJ1-5	TGTGCCAGCAGCTTTGAGGGTAATAGCAATCAGCCCCAGCATTTT	CASSFEGNSNQPQHF
.	many	TRBV29-1	TRBJ2-5	TGCAGCGTGAATACCGTCCAAGAGACCCAGTACTTC	CSVNTVQETQYF
.	few	TRBV6-6	TRBJ2-1	TGTGCCAGCAGTTACAGGACGTTAGGCGAGCAGTTCTTC	CASSYRTLGEQFF
TRBD2	many	TRBV14	TRBJ2-3	TGTGCCAGCAGCCAACGTCTAGCGGTTAGCACAGATACGCAGTATTTT	CASSQRLAVSTDTQYF
TRBD1	few	TRBV7-2	TRBJ2-2	TGTGCCAGCAGAAGCCGGACAGGGGGCCGCGGGGAGCTGTTTTTT	CASRSRTGGRGELFF
.	many	TRBV12-5	TRBJ2-5	TGTGCTAGTGGTTTGGTAGAAGGAGGAGAGACCCAGTACTTC	CASGLVEGGETQYF
.	many	TRBV10-3	TRBJ1-4	TGTGCCACCACTCCTGGTGACCCTAATGAAAAACTGTTTTTT	CATTPGDPNEKLFF
.	many	TRBV29-1	TRBJ2-1	TGCAGCGCAGAAGGTCCCGGGACAAGTAACAATGAGCAGTTCTTC	CSAEGPGTSNNEQFF
.	many	TRBV2	TRBJ1-4	TGTGCCAGCAGTGACCCCCCCGGGAGTGGTGAAAAACTGTTTTTT	CASSDPPGSGEKLFF
.	many	TRBV28	TRBJ2-7	TGTGCCAGCGGGGGGGCCGCCGTCGCCTACTTC	CASGGAAVAYF
TRBD1	many	TRBV28	TRBJ2-7	TGTGCCAGCAGTCCATCCCGGGACAGGGGGTACGAGCAGTACTTC	CASSPSRDRGYEQYF
.	few	TRBV6-2/TRBV6-3	TRBJ2-5	TGTGCCAGCAGTTATGGTACGGAGACCCAGTACTTC	CASSYGTETQYF
TRBD2	.	TRBV7-3	TRBJ2-3	TGTGCCAGCAGCTTATTTAGCGGGAGCACAGATACGCAGTATTTT	CASSLFSGSTDTQYF
.	many	TRBV3-1	TRBJ2-7	TGTGCCAGCAGCCAGAGGAGTAACGAGCAGTACTTC	CASSQRSNEQYF
.	many	TRBV12-3/TRBV12-4	TRBJ2-1	TGTGCCAGCAGTTCATCACTTGAGCAGTTCTTC	CASSSSLEQFF
TRBD1	medium-sized	TRBV27	TRBJ2-7	TGTGCCAGCAGTTTAAAGGACAGGGGCCACGAGCAGTACTTC	CASSLKDRGHEQYF
.	.	TRBV21-1	TRBJ2-4	TGTGCCAGCGAAAAAGGGCTGCCGGGCAAAAACATTCAGTACTTC	CASEKGLPGKNIQYF
TRBD2	few	TRBV7-2	TRBJ2-7	TGTGCCAGCAGCTCCACGACTAGCGGGAGCCAGCAGTACTTC	CASSSTTSGSQQYF
.	.	TRBV7-2	TRBJ2-1	TGTGCCAGCAGCTTACAGGGCTTGGAGGAGCAGTTCTTC	CASSLQGLEEQFF
TRBD2	many	TRBV25-1	TRBJ2-7	TGTGCCAGCAGTGAATATAAGGGACTAGCCTACGAGCAGTACTTC	CASSEYKGLAYEQYF
TRBD1	many	TRBV12-3/TRBV12-4	TRBJ2-7	TGTGCCAGCAGTTCCACGGGACAGTCCTACGAGCAGTACTTC	CASSSTGQSYEQYF
TRBD1	many	TRBV15	TRBJ2-5	TGTGCCACCAGCAGAGCCCAGGGGGCTCAACGACTGGAGACCCAGTACTTC	CATSRAQGAQRLETQYF
TRBD2	.	TRBV5-4	TRBJ2-7	TGTGCCGGCAGCTTGGAGGCTAGCGGGAAATACGAGCAGTACTTC	CAGSLEASGKYEQYF
.	many	TRBV5-1	TRBJ1-2	TGCGCCAGCAGCCCGGAGGGGTTCTATGGCTACACCTTC	CASSPEGFYGYTF
TRBD2	many	TRBV20-1	TRBJ2-1	TGCAAAACCGGGACTAGCGCCGGAGGGGAGCAGTTCTTC	CKTGTSAGGEQFF
.	.	TRBV6-5	TRBJ1-3	TGTGCCAGCAGTTATGCAGGGACGAACTCTGGAAACACCATATATTTT	CASSYAGTNSGNTIYF
.	.	TRBV20-1	TRBJ2-2	TGCAGTGCTAGGGAGGCGGGATTGAACACCGGGGAGCTGTTTTTT	CSAREAGLNTGELFF
.	many	TRBV18	TRBJ1-1	TGTGCCAGCTCACCAGGGGATGAAGCTTTCTTT	CASSPGDEAFF
.	many	TRBV29-1	TRBJ2-2	TGCAGCGCAGGAGGGCCCTTTGCGGACACCGGGGAGCTGTTTTTT	CSAGGPFADTGELFF
.	many	TRBV6-6	TRBJ2-1	TGTGCCAGCACTTGGGCTGTCTACAATGAGCAGTTCTTC	CASTWAVYNEQFF
.	many	TRBV7-2	TRBJ1-1	TGTGCCAGCAGCTTAGGAGGCAGGGGCACTGAAGCTTTCTTT	CASSLGGRGTEAFF
.	.	TRBV7-7	TRBJ2-1	TGTGTCAGCAGCCCACGATCTGACAGGCGGGTTAATGAGCAGTTCTTC	CVSSPRSDRRVNEQFF
TRBD1	many	TRBV15	TRBJ2-2	TGTGCCACCAGCAGAGATCCGGGACAGCCCCGGTACACCGGGGAGCTGTTTTTT	CATSRDPGQPRYTGELFF
TRBD2	few	TRBV7-2	TRBJ2-2	TGTGCCAGCAGTACCCAACTAGCGGGAGGGGAGCTGTTTTTT	CASSTQLAGGELFF
.	many	TRBV20-1	TRBJ2-7	TGCAGTGCTAGACAGGGAACCTACGAGCAGTACTTC	CSARQGTYEQYF
.	few	TRBV7-2	TRBJ2-3	TGTGCCAGCAGCTCTCAGACAGTGGGGACGGATACGCAGTATTTT	CASSSQTVGTDTQYF
.	many	TRBV29-1	TRBJ1-2	TGCAGCGTTGATCGCTCGGCTAACTATGGCTACACCTTC	CSVDRSANYGYTF
.	few	TRBV11-2	TRBJ2-2	TGTGCCAGCAGCTTTGGGAATCGCGGGGCGAACACCGGGGAGCTGTTTTTT	CASSFGNRGANTGELFF
.	medium-sized	TRBV3-1	TRBJ1-1	TGTGCCAGCAGAGATACAGCCGTGAACACTGAAGCTTTCTTT	CASRDTAVNTEAFF